This record covers a single TCR beta chain. Its binding antigen is unknown. No qualities accompany the bases; no much larger clone lies one base away. These data originate in a study of T cells after somatic rescue of genetic block (dated by TCRdb to about 2020). About the study as a whole: The study assessed how robust, over the long term, a T-cell system was when the system had developed through somatic rescue of a genetic block in T-cell development.

Receptor amplification or capture employed the immunoSEQ multiplex PCR assay. TCRdb stores this immuneACCESS table with in-frame sequences only. Part of the clones is absent; in the studies checked, under half of the shortfall reflects unresolved V genes, and no reason is known for the rest. The sample includes over 95,000 clones, with 85% to 95% observed a single time. More than 1.4% of the sample is held by the ten biggest clonotypes. V is pared back by 7 bases and J by 4 bases, with 13 bases lying between the germline termini. The CDR3 goes from the cysteine to the phenylalanine over 12 residues. The only DNA kept is the CDR3, 36 bases in frame from the first base. CDR1 is given as SQVTM and CDR2 as ANQGSEA, both from the germline V gene.

Sequences were obtained from peripheral blood mononuclear cells (PBMCs). The V and J genes are TRBV29-1 and TRBJ1-2, and possibly TRBD1, on 6 matching bases. The clonotype originates from a young woman. The CDR3 is CSALQGSYGYTF. The DNA sequence reads TGCAGCGCCCTACAGGGTTCCTATGGCTACACCTTC.